This TCR beta chain is from a study of radiotherapy plus CTLA-4 blockade in lung cancer. Study background: Overall, around 19% of patients showed an objective response, while 25% to 40% attained disease control. Overall study findings and caveats: Among blood TCR repertoires after radiotherapy plus ipilimumab, tumor-derived clones expanded. Response, reportedly, was best predicted by interferon-beta along with early blood T cell clone dynamics.

Alongside CTLA-4 blockade with ipilimumab, patients with chemo-refractory metastatic non-small-cell lung cancer received focal radiation. Notes on this clone: Its antigen is currently unknown.

With 6 bases clipped from V and 6 bases from J, the junction kept 1 base outside the gene matches. The CDR3 length is 13 residues. Looked up from germline, CDR1 is MGHDK and CDR2 is SYGVNS. Clones were read by immunoSEQ multiplex PCR, and TCRdb kept only the in-frame ones, dropping some. Found here are some 48,000 clones, 80% to 90% of them singletons; the top ten hold 15% to 20%. The chain has TRBV25-1 and TRBJ2-4; 11 bases match TRBD2. This specimen consisted of peripheral blood, obtained from a patient treated with radiotherapy plus ipilimumab. The clonotype was recovered from a human donor with non-small cell lung cancer that progressed on radiotherapy plus ipilimumab. Some clones in this sample may be carry-over from other donors' samples. Here the CDR3 DNA reads TGTGCCAGCAGGGGACTAGCGGCAAACATTCAGTACTTC. This sequence encodes CASRGLAANIQYF. Combining the CDR3 with reference TRBV25-1 and TRBJ2-4 gives the whole variable domain EADIYQTPRYLVIGTGKKITLECSQTMGHDKMYWYQQDPGMELHLIHYSYGVNSTEKGDLSSESTVSRIRTEHFPLTLESARPSHTSQYLCASRGLAANIQYFGAGTRLSVL.